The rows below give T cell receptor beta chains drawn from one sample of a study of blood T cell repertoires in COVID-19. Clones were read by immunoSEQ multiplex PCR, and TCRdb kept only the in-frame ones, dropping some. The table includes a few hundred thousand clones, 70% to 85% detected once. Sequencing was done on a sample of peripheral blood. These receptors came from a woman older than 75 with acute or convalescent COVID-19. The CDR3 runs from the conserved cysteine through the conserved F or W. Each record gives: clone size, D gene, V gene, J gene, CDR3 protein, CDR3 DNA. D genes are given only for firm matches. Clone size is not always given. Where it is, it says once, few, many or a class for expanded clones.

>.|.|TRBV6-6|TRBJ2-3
CASSRPSGAPGSTDTQYF
TGTGCCAGCAGCCGACCGTCAGGGGCCCCTGGAAGCACAGATACGCAGTATTTT
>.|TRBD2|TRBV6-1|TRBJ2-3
CASSHGTSDTDTQYF
TGTGCCAGCAGTCACGGGACTAGCGACACAGATACGCAGTATTTT
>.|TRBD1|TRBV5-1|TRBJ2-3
CASSPWTGMTDTQYF
TGCGCCAGCAGCCCCTGGACAGGGATGACAGATACGCAGTATTTT
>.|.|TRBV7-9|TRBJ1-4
CASTLGSGGTEKLFF
TGTGCCAGCACCCTTGGCTCGGGGGGGACTGAAAAACTGTTTTTT
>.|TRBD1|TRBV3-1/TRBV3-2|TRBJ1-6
CASSRQGSNSPLHF
TGTGCCAGCAGCCGACAGGGAAGCAATTCACCCCTCCACTTT
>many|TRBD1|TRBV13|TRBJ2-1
CASSDRTGGNEQFF
TGTGCCAGCAGCGACCGGACAGGGGGCAATGAGCAGTTCTTC
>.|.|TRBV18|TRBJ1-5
CASSPPMGGNQPQHF
TGTGCCAGCTCACCACCGATGGGGGGAAATCAGCCCCAGCATTTT
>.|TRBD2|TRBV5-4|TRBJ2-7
CASSRRLAGDEQYF
TGTGCCAGCAGCCGCAGACTAGCGGGAGACGAGCAGTACTTC
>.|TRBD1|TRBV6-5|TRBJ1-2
CASSYRTGYDGYTF
TGTGCCAGCAGTTACCGGACAGGGTATGATGGCTACACCTTC
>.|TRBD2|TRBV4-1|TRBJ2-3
CASSQDISGSPADTQYF
TGCGCCAGCAGCCAAGATATAAGCGGGAGTCCCGCAGATACGCAGTATTTT
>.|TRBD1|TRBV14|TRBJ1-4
CASSQWDRAGEKLFF
TGTGCCAGCAGCCAGTGGGACAGGGCGGGTGAAAAACTGTTTTTT
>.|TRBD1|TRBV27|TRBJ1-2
CASSFAGTGPYGYTF
TGTGCCAGCAGTTTTGCTGGGACAGGGCCCTATGGCTACACCTTC
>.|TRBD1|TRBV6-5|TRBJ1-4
CASGTGYATNEKLFF
TGTGCCAGCGGGACAGGGTATGCAACTAATGAAAAACTGTTTTTT
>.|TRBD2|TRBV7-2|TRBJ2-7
CASSVQRGGSYEQYF
TGTGCCAGCAGCGTTCAGCGGGGGGGCTCCTACGAGCAGTACTTC
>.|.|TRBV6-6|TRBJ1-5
CASSPGLRRTYSNQPQHF
TGTGCCAGCAGTCCGGGACTCAGGAGGACTTATAGCAATCAGCCCCAGCATTTT
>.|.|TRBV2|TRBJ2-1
CASSEQAVDYNEQFF
TGTGCCAGCAGTGAACAGGCAGTAGACTACAATGAGCAGTTCTTC
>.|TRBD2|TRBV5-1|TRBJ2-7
CASRETSASYEQYF
TGCGCCAGCAGGGAGACTAGCGCTTCCTACGAGCAGTACTTC